The clone carrying this TCR beta chain was detected only a few times. The data stem from a study of technical replicates of blood from a few donors. V was clipped by 5 bases and J by 6 bases; unmatched bases: 9. This CDR3 has 15 residues. Germline CDR1 SEHNR, CDR2 FQNEAQ (reference sequence). Clones were sequenced by immunoSEQ multiplex PCR, and TCRdb holds only the in-frame ones, with some missing. The sample carries fewer than 100,000 clones, approximately 90% recorded once. This receptor was taken from a human donor in good health. V usage is TRBV7-9 and J usage is TRBJ1-1; 10 nucleotides line up with TRBD1. Material: T cells isolated from PBMCs. The DNA of the CDR3 is TGTGCCAGCAGCGAAAGACAGGGGGCGATCCCTGAAGCTTTCTTT. This sequence encodes CASSERQGAIPEAFF.